This T cell receptor beta chain was recorded in a study of T-cell reconstitution after alpha-beta-depleted transplantation in children. Unique molecular identifiers were incorporated when the TCRbeta library was constructed. TCRdb analysed the PCR reads with MiXCR anew, one entry per CDR3 protein. In the table there are approximately 270,000 distinct CDR3 sequences, over 8% of which are singletons. In germline, CDR1 is SGHVS, CDR2 FQNEAQ. The CDR3 runs to 15 residues. J lost 0 bases, V lost 2 bases, and 2 bases had no gene match. This clonotype was recorded a few times. The chain links TRBV7-8 to TRBJ2-3; TRBD2 agrees at 7 bases. The sequence was collected from a human donor who donated a stem cell graft to a child with SCID. The material was PBMCs from the stem cell graft donor, obtained from the stem cell graft. The CDR3 DNA reads TGTGCCAGCAGCTTACGGGGGGACAGCACAGATACGCAGTATTTT. The encoded protein is CASSLRGDSTDTQYF.